The 11 T cell receptor beta chains below come from one sample, sequenced in a study of T cell responses to AZD1222 COVID-19 vaccine. The method was immunoSEQ multiplex PCR; TCRdb's version includes in-frame clones alone and lacks a portion of them. The profile shows more than 35,000 clones, around 80% of them singletons. Source: peripheral blood, taken on day 0 of AZD1222 vaccination. The receptors derive from an adult in good health.

This chain joins TRBV3-1 (or the pseudogene TRBV3-2) and TRBJ1-2, with 7 bases aligning to TRBD1. This CDR3 has 13 amino acids. V trimming: 4 bases; J trimming: 7 bases; junction bases outside the gene matches: 6. Germline CDR1 reads LGHDT; CDR2 reads YNNKEL (reference sequence). For the CDR3, the DNA is TGTGCCAGCAGCCCTGACAGGGTTCGTGGCTACACCTTC. It specifies CASSPDRVRGYTF.

This chain joins TRBV5-1 and TRBJ2-7; D is possibly TRBD1 (5 bases). The CDR3 runs 13 residues. Germline V CDR1 and CDR2: SGHRS, YFSETQ. V shed 4 bases and J shed 4 bases, with 12 bases lying between them. CDR3 amino acids: CASSPSQGYEQYF. Here the CDR3 DNA reads TGCGCCAGCAGCCCCTCTCAGGGATACGAGCAGTACTTC.

The CDR3 region has the DNA TGTGCCAGCAGTCCCCCCTACTCGGCCCCCGGAAACACCATATATTTT. The encoded protein is CASSPPYSAPGNTIYF. This chain links TRBV28 with TRBJ1-3; D remains unclear. V was clipped by 5 bases and J by 4 bases, with 18 bases between them. There are 16 residues in the CDR3. Germline CDR1 reads MDHEN; CDR2 reads SYDVKM.

The chain links TRBV15 to TRBJ1-1, with D possibly being TRBD1 (6 bases). V was shortened by 0 bases and J by 3 bases, with 11 bases between the two germline ends. The CDR3 spans 15 residues. Germline CDR1 LNHNV, CDR2 YYDKDF (reference sequence). In DNA, the CDR3 is TGTGCCACCAGCAGAGATCTCGGGGGCTACACTGAAGCTTTCTTT. Its translation is CATSRDLGGYTEAFF.

The chain joins TRBV5-1 to TRBJ2-2; tentatively, D is TRBD1 or TRBD2 (5 bases each). The ends were cut back, 0 bases at V and 5 bases at J, with 11 bases in the middle. Per the germline V gene, CDR1 is SGHRS and CDR2 is YFSETQ. This CDR3 has 15 residues. The CDR3 DNA follows: TGCGCCAGCAGCTTGGGAGGGGACGGGACCGGGGAGCTGTTTTTT. It specifies CASSLGGDGTGELFF.

The chain carries TRBV24-1 and TRBJ2-3; 15 positions match TRBD2. Germline loops: CDR1 KGHDR, CDR2 SFDVKD. J lost 5 bases, V lost 4 bases, and 9 bases had no gene match. The CDR3 sequence is 18 residues long. As DNA, the CDR3 is TGTGCCACCAGTGAGCCGGGACTAGCGGGAGGAGGGGGAGATACGCAGTATTTT. It yields the protein CATSEPGLAGGGGDTQYF.

This chain links TRBV6-5 with TRBJ2-7, with 7 positions matching TRBD2. After removal of 7 bases from V and 5 bases from J, the junction contained 11 bases not matched to a gene. Germline CDR1 MNHEY, CDR2 SVGAGI. The CDR3 is 14 residues long. The chain's CDR3 is CASTSGRGRDEQYF. The CDR3 region has the DNA TGTGCCAGCACCTCGGGGCGGGGGAGAGACGAGCAGTACTTC.

The chain is built from TRBV6-5 and TRBJ2-7; 11 positions match TRBD1. The CDR3 length is 15 residues. CDR1 is MNHEY and CDR2 is SVGAGI in the germline V gene. J was trimmed by 5 bases and V by 4 bases; bases with no gene match: 7. CDR3 in amino acids: CASSSAGTGGHEQYF. The CDR3 bases are TGTGCCAGCAGTTCCGCCGGGACAGGGGGTCACGAGCAGTACTTC.

The rearrangement uses TRBV28 and TRBJ1-1; a weak D match, TRBD1 (5 bases). This CDR3 is built from 14 residues. Trimming left V 6 bases short and J 4 bases short, with 15 bases between. Germline-derived CDR1 and CDR2 are MDHEN and SYDVKM. The CDR3 reads CASREGGAATEAFF. CDR3 in DNA: TGTGCCAGCAGGGAGGGAGGGGCGGCCACTGAAGCTTTCTTT.

The gene calls are TRBV6-5 and TRBJ1-2; 7 nucleotides agree with TRBD1. Germline CDR1 and CDR2: MNHEY and SVGAGI. Germline trimming cut 6 bases from V and 0 bases from J; bases unmatched to any gene: 7. CDR3 length: 15 amino acids. CDR3 nucleotides: TGTGCCAGCAGCCGTACCGGGACAGCTAACTATGGCTACACCTTC. Encoded protein: CASSRTGTANYGYTF.

The rearrangement joins TRBV28 to TRBJ2-1; D perhaps matches TRBD1 (6 bases). This CDR3 region has 14 residues. Germline CDR1 is MDHEN and CDR2 is SYDVKM. With 5 bases removed from V and 4 bases from J, the gap between germline ends came to 12 bases. DNA for the CDR3: TGTGCCAGCAGTACTGGGGGCAGGTACAATGAGCAGTTCTTC. Amino acid sequence: CASSTGGRYNEQFF.